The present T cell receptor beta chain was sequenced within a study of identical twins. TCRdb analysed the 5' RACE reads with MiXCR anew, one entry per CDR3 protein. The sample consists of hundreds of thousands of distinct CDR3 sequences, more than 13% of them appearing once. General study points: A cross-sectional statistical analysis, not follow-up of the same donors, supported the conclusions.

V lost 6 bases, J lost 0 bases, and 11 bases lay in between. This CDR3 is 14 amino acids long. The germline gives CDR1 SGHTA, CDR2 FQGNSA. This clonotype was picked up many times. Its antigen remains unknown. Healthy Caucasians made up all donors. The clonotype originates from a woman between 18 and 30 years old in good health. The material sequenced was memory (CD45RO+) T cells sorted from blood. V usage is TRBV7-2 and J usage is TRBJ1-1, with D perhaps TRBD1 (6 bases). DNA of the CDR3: TGTGCCAGCAGTAGAGGACAGATGAACACTGAAGCTTTCTTT. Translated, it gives CASSRGQMNTEAFF.